These 22 T cell receptor beta chains originate from one sample sequenced in a study of low-dose radiotherapy and immunotherapy resistance in tumors. Primers used for first-strand cDNA, a TRAV- and TRBV-specific set, covered both alpha and beta chains. TCRs were amplified for roughly 20 PCR cycles with a constant-region primer and V-primer adapter. TCRdb reanalysed the reads using MiXCR and keeps one entry per CDR3 protein. The table includes roughly 100,000 distinct CDR3 sequences, less than 25% detected once. Time point indicated: after trial treatment. Treatment of the sample: LDRT plus nivolumab, ipilimumab, low-dose cyclophosphamide and aspirin (RACIN trial). This material consisted of PBMCs, taken after low-dose radiotherapy plus immunotherapy. These receptors came from a male donor with prostate cancer.

This rearrangement joins TRBV6-1 to TRBJ2-1, with TRBD2 matching 16 bases. This CDR3 has 17 residues. V dropped 8 bases and J dropped 2; count of bases not matched to a gene: 6. The germline CDR1 and CDR2 sequences are MNHNS and SASEGT. The CDR3 sequence is CASGPGLAGGPYNEQFF. The CDR3 DNA reads TGTGCCAGCGGGCCGGGACTAGCGGGGGGGCCCTACAATGAGCAGTTCTTC.

In its sample, this clonotype was seen many times. This chain uses TRBV6-2 or TRBV6-3 with TRBJ2-7; D call uncertain. V dropped 2 bases and J dropped 7 bases, with 9 bases sitting between them. The CDR3 extends over 12 amino acids. Germline V gene data show CDR1 as MNHEY and CDR2 as SVGEGT. This chain's CDR3 is CASSYPPQEQYF. Written as DNA, the CDR3 is TGTGCCAGCAGTTACCCCCCCCAGGAGCAGTACTTC.

The V gene is TRBV5-1, the J gene TRBJ2-1, with TRBD1 matching over 8 bases. The CDR3 extends over 15 amino acids. Germline trimming cut 3 bases from V and 1 base from J; bases unmatched to any gene: 3. Per germline, CDR1 SGHRS and CDR2 YFSETQ. CDR3: CASSWTGFSYNEQFF. The CDR3 DNA is TGCGCCAGCAGCTGGACAGGGTTTTCCTACAATGAGCAGTTCTTC. Full variable domain (remainder filled in from reference TRBV5-1 and TRBJ2-1): KAGVTQTPRYLIKTRGQQVTLSCSPISGHRSVSWYQQTPGQGLQFLFEYFSETQRNKGNFPGRFSGRQFSNSRSEMNVSTLELGDSALYLCASSWTGFSYNEQFFGPGTRLTVL.

There are a few counts of this clonotype. The chain recombines TRBV4-2 with TRBJ2-3; D gene unclear. Germline CDR1 and CDR2: LGHNA and YNFKEQ. V dropped 1 base and J dropped 2 bases, with 10 bases sitting between them. This CDR3 spans 15 amino acids. The CDR3 nucleotides read TGTGCCAGCAGCCAAGCTACAGCGCTCACAGATACGCAGTATTTT. It yields the protein CASSQATALTDTQYF.

This chain links TRBV19 with TRBJ1-2; the match to TRBD1 covers 7 bases. The CDR3 sequence is 15 residues long. Trimming removed 7 bases from V and 7 bases from J; junction bases left unmatched: 15. The germline V gene has CDR1 LNHDA and CDR2 SQIVND (reference sequence). CDR3 DNA: TGTGCCAGTACCCCCGGACAGGACATATCGGGTGGCTACACCTTC. Residues: CASTPGQDISGGYTF.

This clonotype was detected many times. The CDR3 reads CSVVGGKTQYF. CDR3 nucleotides: TGCAGCGTTGTCGGGGGGAAGACCCAGTACTTC. The J gene is TRBJ2-5, the V gene TRBV29-1; the match to TRBD2 covers 7 bases. V was clipped by 4 bases and J by 6 bases; unmatched bases: 2. The CDR3 has 11 amino acids. Germline CDR1 SQVTM, CDR2 ANQGSEA. The full variable domain, rest sourced from reference TRBV29-1 and TRBJ2-5, is SAVISQKPSRDICQRGTSLTIQCQVDSQVTMMFWYRQQPGQSLTLIATANQGSEATYESGFVIDKFPISRPNLTFSTLTVSNMSPEDSSIYLCSVVGGKTQYFGPGTRLLVL.

In this sample, this clonotype turned up once. This chain links TRBV3-1 with TRBJ2-7; D unresolved. The CDR3 loop spans 13 amino acids. V was clipped by 4 bases and J by 2 bases, with 9 bases between them. Germline loops: CDR1 LGHDT, CDR2 YNNKEL (reference sequence). The CDR3 DNA is TGTGCCAGCAGCCGCCTTGGCCCCTACGAGCAGTACTTC. Protein product: CASSRLGPYEQYF.

This clonotype appeared once. With a much larger clone just one base away, this may be a read error. The V call is TRBV6-6, the J call TRBJ2-1, with D uncertain. This CDR3 has 15 amino acids. CDR1 MNHNY and CDR2 SVGAGI come from the germline V gene (reference sequence). The CDR3 region is CTSSYPRLPGNEQFF. The DNA of the CDR3 is TGTACCAGCAGTTACCCAAGGTTACCCGGCAATGAGCAGTTCTTC.

This clonotype occurred many times. The chain recombines TRBV29-1 with TRBJ1-2; tentatively, D is TRBD1 (5 bases). Germline CDR1 is SQVTM and CDR2 is ANQGSEA. Deletions cut 0 bases from V and 5 bases from J, with 10 bases between. The CDR3 runs 13 residues. CDR3 coding DNA: TGCAGCGTTGAAGAAGACAGATTTTATGGCTACACCTTC. Protein: CSVEEDRFYGYTF.

This clonotype was found many times. The rearrangement links TRBV27 to TRBJ1-5; TRBD1 is a possible D gene (5 bases). V shed 0 bases and J shed 9 bases, with 12 bases lying between them. This CDR3 contains 14 residues. Germline V CDR1 and CDR2: MNHEY, SMNVEV (reference sequence). As DNA, the CDR3 is TGTGCCAGCAGTTTATCGGGGGGGAACGGGCCCCAGCATTTT. As protein: CASSLSGGNGPQHF.

In this sample, this clonotype turned up many times. The CDR3 sequence: CASTRSSGQGWNTQYF. CDR3 in DNA: TGTGCCAGCACCCGGAGCTCTGGACAGGGATGGAATACGCAGTATTTT. The chain links TRBV4-2 to TRBJ2-3; 8 bases are a match to TRBD1. Germline V gives CDR1 LGHNA, CDR2 YNFKEQ. V gave up 7 bases and J gave up 7 bases; unmatched junction bases: 16. CDR3 length equals 16 residues.

This clonotype was detected many times. The chain recombines TRBV9 with TRBJ1-4; 9 bases fit TRBD1. The V gene's germline CDR1 is SGDLS and CDR2 YYNGEE. This CDR3 comprises 17 residues. The J segment lost 1 base and the V segment lost 0 bases, leaving 4 bases of the junction unmatched. The DNA of the CDR3 is TGTGCCAGCAGCGTAGCTCCGGGACAGGGAACTAATGAAAAACTGTTTTTT. Translated, it gives CASSVAPGQGTNEKLFF.

Ten or more counts support this clonotype. The chain couples TRBV29-1 to TRBJ2-1; 14 nucleotides align to TRBD2. This CDR3 has 13 residues. Germline V gene lookup returns CDR1 SQVTM and CDR2 ANQGSEA. Trimming took 7 bases from V and 9 from J; bases not matched to a gene: 5. In DNA, the CDR3 is TGCAGCGACGGGACTAGCGGGGGAGGTGAGCAGTTCTTC. Encoded protein: CSDGTSGGGEQFF.

This clonotype was counted at least ten times. CDR3 amino acids: CAWSVGGANVLTF. The CDR3 region has the DNA TGTGCCTGGAGTGTAGGTGGGGCCAACGTCCTGACTTTC. The genes are TRBV30 and TRBJ2-6; D remains unclear. This CDR3 is built from 13 residues. From germline, CDR1 is GTSNPN and CDR2 SVGIG (reference sequence). Deletions cut 0 bases from V and 3 bases from J, with 3 bases between.

This clonotype was seen ten or more times. The chain links TRBV15 to TRBJ2-2; D is unresolved. CDR1 is LNHNV and CDR2 is YYDKDF in the germline V gene (reference sequence). The ends were cut back, 5 bases at V and 4 bases at J, with 8 bases in the middle. The CDR3 covers 13 residues. CDR3 sequence (DNA): TGTGCCACCAGCCTCGTGGGCACCGGGGAGCTGTTTTTT. This codes for CATSLVGTGELFF.

This clonotype was seen repeatedly, ten times or more. The chain carries TRBV7-9 and TRBJ2-5; D remains ambiguous. V was clipped by 3 bases and J by 3 bases, with 8 bases between them. Per germline, CDR1 SEHNR and CDR2 FQNEAQ (reference sequence). The CDR3 covers 13 residues. The CDR3 DNA follows: TGTGCCAGCAGCTTGTCGCTGGAAGAGACCCAGTACTTC. Protein: CASSLSLEETQYF.

Many counts were recorded for this clonotype. The chain uses TRBV7-3 and TRBJ2-2; tentatively, D is TRBD2 (6 bases). The ends were cut back, 1 base at V and 0 bases at J, with 9 bases in the middle. This CDR3 comprises 16 residues. CDR1 SGHTA and CDR2 FQGTGA come from the germline V gene. CDR3: CASSLMGGANTGELFF. The CDR3 DNA follows: TGTGCCAGCAGCTTAATGGGCGGGGCGAACACCGGGGAGCTGTTTTTT. Full variable domain (missing parts from reference TRBV7-3 and TRBJ2-2): GAGVSQTPSNKVTEKGKYVELRCDPISGHTALYWYRQSLGQGPEFLIYFQGTGAADDSGLPNDRFFAVRPEGSVSTLKIQRTERGDSAVYLCASSLMGGANTGELFFGEGSRLTVL.

This clonotype has a count of ten or more. The CDR3 bases are TGTGCCAGCAGCTCCACCGGGGGACGCACAGATACGCAGTATTTT. This translates into CASSSTGGRTDTQYF. J is TRBJ2-3 and V is TRBV7-9, with TRBD2 as a possible D gene (6 bases). CDR3 length: 15 amino acids. Germline loops: CDR1 SEHNR, CDR2 FQNEAQ (reference sequence). V gave up 4 bases and J gave up 1 base, with 12 bases separating them.

This clonotype was recorded at least ten times. The chain links TRBV5-1 to TRBJ2-7; 10 bases align to TRBD1. Germline V gene data show CDR1 as SGHRS and CDR2 as YFSETQ. The junction had 8 bases not matched to a gene; V was cut back by 4 bases and J by 4 bases. CDR3 length: 15 residues. The CDR3 here is CASSHPGTGVYEQYF. The CDR3 DNA is TGCGCCAGCAGCCATCCCGGGACAGGGGTATACGAGCAGTACTTC.

This clonotype was seen repeatedly, ten times or more. The chain couples TRBV7-3 to TRBJ1-1; TRBD1 is a possible D gene (6 bases). CDR1 is SGHTA and CDR2 is FQGTGA in the germline V gene. There are 15 residues in the CDR3. The V end was cut by 2 bases, the J end by 4 bases, with 14 bases between. The CDR3 sequence: CASSLGAGGGTEAFF. The CDR3 DNA sequence: TGTGCCAGCAGCTTAGGTGCGGGGGGCGGCACTGAAGCTTTCTTT.

This clonotype was seen repeatedly, ten times or more. In DNA, the CDR3 is TGCAGTAAGATCCGGGACAGGAGCCTTGGGACCCAGTACTTC. Protein product: CSKIRDRSLGTQYF. The V call is TRBV20-1, the J call TRBJ2-5; 8 positions match TRBD1. This CDR3 comprises 14 residues. The V segment lost 8 bases and the J segment 7 bases; nucleotides outside the gene matches: 15. Germline-derived CDR1 and CDR2 are DFQATT and SNEGSKA (reference sequence).

This clonotype was counted at least ten times. The chain couples TRBV7-9 to TRBJ2-1; D uncertain. The V end lost 4 bases, the J end lost 6 bases, and 7 bases lay between the germline ends. Germline CDR1 reads SEHNR; CDR2 reads FQNEAQ (reference sequence). This CDR3 is 12 amino acids long. The CDR3 loop reads CASSYDGNEQFF. The CDR3 DNA reads as TGTGCCAGCAGCTACGACGGCAATGAGCAGTTCTTC.